The source of this T cell receptor (beta chain) is a study of T cells in Graves' hyperthyroidism and ophthalmopathy. Across the study: Blood from the periphery was taken at initial diagnosis, before any treatment. Study-wide findings and caveats: The model foresaw ophthalmopathy a median around 6.8 months prior to onset. Researchers found most expanded thyroid clonotypes above 0.001 in blood as well.

As concerns this clonotype: Its antigen is not identified. Germline and junction disagree at one end, which may indicate a read error.

Per germline, CDR1 SGHDN and CDR2 FVKESK. This CDR3 is built from 15 residues. TCR beta CDR3 region amplification was performed from RNA transcripts. HTBI primers drove first-round RT-PCR of the TCR CDR3. Each CDR3 protein gets one entry after TCRdb re-called the multiplex PCR reads with MiXCR. This table holds hundreds of thousands of distinct CDR3 sequences, about a sixth found once. No ophthalmopathy progression within 18 months constituted stable Graves' hyperthyroidism. This TCR was recovered from a man between 40 and 49 years old with Graves' hyperthyroidism. The chain is built from TRBV14 and TRBJ1-4, with unresolved D. Sequencing was done on a sample of blood. The CDR3 spells CASSQEVTTSEKLFF. The CDR3 DNA is TGTGCCAGCAGCCAAGAGGTGACAACTAGTGAAAAACTGTTTTTT.